The 18 T cell receptor beta chains in this list originate from one sample, sequenced in a study of beta chain features in type 1 diabetes. General study results and limits: Shortening that was moderate but significant affected the TCRB CDR3s of Type 1 diabetes patients in all four CD4+ subsets.

For these TCRs, the target antigens are not known. Expressed TCRB transcripts were sequenced after all isolated RNA was converted to cDNA. Only in-frame clones appear in the TCRdb table, and some are missing; sequencing was by immunoSEQ multiplex PCR. The repertoire holds about 240,000 clones, with about 14% as singletons. Source material: naive CD4+ T cells from blood. The receptors come from a man aged 30 to 45 with type 1 diabetes.

This clone was recorded a few times. The chain joins TRBV15 to TRBJ2-1; TRBD2 agrees at 11 bases. Germline V gene data show CDR1 as LNHNV and CDR2 as YYDKDF (reference sequence). V was clipped by 3 bases and J by 7 bases; unmatched bases: 2. The CDR3 sequence is 14 residues long. CDR3 amino acids: CATSSGTSGNEQFF. The CDR3 DNA follows: TGTGCCACCAGCAGCGGGACTAGCGGTAATGAGCAGTTCTTC. The entire variable domain, with the rest obtained from reference TRBV15 and TRBJ2-1, is as follows: DAMVIQNPRYQVTQFGKPVTLSCSQTLNHNVMYWYQQKSSQAPKLLFHYYDKDFNNEADTPDNFQSRRPNTSFCFLDIRSPGLGDTAMYLCATSSGTSGNEQFFGPGTRLTVL.

This clone came up a few times. This chain links TRBV9 with TRBJ1-5; 10 bases agree with TRBD1. The CDR3 totals 15 residues. Trimming removed 0 bases from V and 6 bases from J; junction bases left unmatched: 3. Germline loops: CDR1 SGDLS, CDR2 YYNGEE. CDR3 DNA sequence: TGTGCCAGCAGCGTAGGGCGGGACAGGGGTCAGCCCCAGCATTTT. This gives the protein CASSVGRDRGQPQHF.

The V gene is TRBV5-4, the J gene TRBJ2-3; the D gene is possibly TRBD2 (6 bases). CDR1 is SGHNT and CDR2 is YYREEE in the germline V gene (reference sequence). The CDR3 consists of 15 residues. Deletions cut 1 base from V and 0 bases from J, with 9 bases between. The CDR3 DNA reads TGTGCCAGCAGCTTGACTAGCCTTAGCACAGATACGCAGTATTTT. Translating it yields CASSLTSLSTDTQYF.

The chain recombines TRBV19 with TRBJ2-3; TRBD2 is a possible D gene (7 bases). The CDR3 has 17 amino acids. Germline CDR1 and CDR2: LNHDA and SQIVND (reference sequence). The V gene lost 1 base and the J gene lost 2 bases, with 16 bases spanning the gap. The CDR3 is CASSIGPGGTYTDTQYF. The CDR3 region has the DNA TGTGCCAGTAGTATAGGTCCGGGGGGCACTTACACAGATACGCAGTATTTT.

This clone was observed a handful of times. The V call is TRBV30, the J call TRBJ2-3, with a weak D call TRBD1 (6 bases). Germline CDR1 is GTSNPN and CDR2 is SVGIG (reference sequence). The CDR3 length is 13 residues. Deletions cut 8 bases from V and 3 bases from J, with 15 bases between. The CDR3 loop is CAGTRGSTDTQYF. The CDR3 DNA is TGTGCCGGGACCAGGGGATCTACAGATACGCAGTATTTT.

The table lists this clone with a few counts. The chain recombines TRBV19 with TRBJ2-1; perhaps TRBD2 as D (6 bases). The CDR3 runs 15 residues. Between the trimmed V and J ends, which lost 7 bases and 7 bases, there was a span of 20 bases. Germline CDR1 LNHDA, CDR2 SQIVND (reference sequence). CDR3 sequence reads: CASTRVGGLGNEQFF. As DNA, the CDR3 is TGTGCCAGTACCCGGGTCGGGGGTCTAGGGAATGAGCAGTTCTTC.

The rearrangement joins TRBV4-1 to TRBJ2-2; 14 nucleotides align to TRBD2. Per germline, CDR1 MGHRA and CDR2 YSYEKL. J gave up 0 bases and V 4 bases, and 1 base lay outside the gene matches. The CDR3 covers 17 residues. The CDR3: CASSRLAGGTNTGELFF. Here the CDR3 DNA reads TGCGCCAGCAGCCGACTAGCGGGGGGGACGAACACCGGGGAGCTGTTTTTT.

The V and J genes are TRBV7-2 and TRBJ1-1; 12 bases match TRBD1. CDR1 SGHTA and CDR2 FQGNSA come from the germline V gene. After removal of 5 bases from V and 6 bases from J, the junction contained 7 bases not matched to a gene. The CDR3 totals 15 residues. The CDR3 reads CASSRQGQGAAEAFF. The CDR3 DNA follows: TGTGCCAGCAGCCGCCAGGGACAGGGGGCCGCTGAAGCTTTCTTT.

This chain links TRBV6-1 with TRBJ1-4; 7 nucleotides match TRBD1. Germline CDR1 reads MNHNS; CDR2 reads SASEGT. The CDR3 consists of 14 residues. V lost 7 bases and J lost 8; bases outside the gene matches: 10. The CDR3 sequence is CASIKRGTAEKLFF. CDR3 DNA sequence: TGTGCCAGCATCAAAAGAGGGACAGCGGAAAAACTGTTTTTT.

This clone was observed a few times. The V call is TRBV18, the J call TRBJ2-4, with D tentatively TRBD1 (6 bases). CDR1 is KGHSH, CDR2 LQKENI, per germline. The CDR3 totals 13 residues. The V end was cut by 0 bases, the J end by 9 bases, with 9 bases between. CDR3 in amino acids: CASSPPRGGIQYF. The CDR3, as DNA: TGTGCCAGCTCACCACCGAGAGGGGGCATTCAGTACTTC.

The CDR3 nucleotides are TGCGCCAGCAGCTTGGGTAGCGGGAGCGAAGAGACCCAGTACTTC. Translation gives CASSLGSGSEETQYF. The chain combines TRBV5-1 with TRBJ2-5; 9 positions agree with TRBD2. CDR1 is SGHRS, CDR2 YFSETQ, per germline. The CDR3 sequence is 15 residues long. The junction had 3 bases not matched to a gene; V was cut back by 0 bases and J by 3 bases.

The chain recombines TRBV4-1 with TRBJ2-5; TRBD1 aligns across 9 bases. V gave up 5 bases and J gave up 5 bases; unmatched junction bases: 9. The CDR3 sequence is 15 residues long. Germline CDR1 is MGHRA and CDR2 is YSYEKL. CDR3 nucleotide sequence: TGCGCCAGCAGCACACAACAGGGGGCAGAGGAGACCCAGTACTTC. This codes for CASSTQQGAEETQYF.

The rearrangement links TRBV5-1 to TRBJ2-3; weak D call: TRBD1 (6 bases). The CDR3 consists of 13 residues. Trimming took off 0 bases at V and 4 bases at J, with 6 bases between the two ends. Per germline, CDR1 SGHRS and CDR2 YFSETQ. CDR3 region: CASSLDRADTQYF. The CDR3 bases are TGCGCCAGCAGCTTGGACAGGGCAGATACGCAGTATTTT. Based on the CDR3 plus reference TRBV5-1 and TRBJ2-3, the full variable domain is KAGVTQTPRYLIKTRGQQVTLSCSPISGHRSVSWYQQTPGQGLQFLFEYFSETQRNKGNFPGRFSGRQFSNSRSEMNVSTLELGDSALYLCASSLDRADTQYFGPGTRLTVL.

This clone was counted between two and nine times. This chain uses TRBV18 with TRBJ2-2; no clear D gene. This CDR3 spans 13 amino acids. V dropped 4 bases and J dropped 6 bases, with 9 bases sitting between them. In germline, CDR1 is KGHSH, CDR2 LQKENI. This CDR3 is CASSLNPAGELFF. The CDR3 DNA reads as TGTGCCAGCTCACTGAACCCGGCCGGGGAGCTGTTTTTT.

This clone was seen a handful of times. The rearrangement uses TRBV30 and TRBJ2-2; 7 bases map to TRBD1. Germline assignment: CDR1 GTSNPN and CDR2 SVGIG (reference sequence). This CDR3 region has 14 residues. J lost 3 bases, V lost 3 bases, and 4 bases had no gene match. The CDR3 region has the DNA TGTGCCTGGAGGGGGACAGCTTACACCGGGGAGCTGTTTTTT. Amino acid sequence: CAWRGTAYTGELFF.

This clone has more than one count but fewer than ten. The chain uses TRBV5-1 and TRBJ2-3; 9 bases align to TRBD2. V was clipped by 5 bases and J by 6 bases; unmatched bases: 13. In germline, CDR1 is SGHRS, CDR2 YFSETQ. CDR3 length equals 16 residues. The CDR3: CASRSETLAGLDTQYF. CDR3 coding DNA: TGCGCCAGCAGATCGGAGACCCTAGCGGGGTTGGATACGCAGTATTTT. The whole variable domain, remainder taken from reference TRBV5-1 and TRBJ2-3, is KAGVTQTPRYLIKTRGQQVTLSCSPISGHRSVSWYQQTPGQGLQFLFEYFSETQRNKGNFPGRFSGRQFSNSRSEMNVSTLELGDSALYLCASRSETLAGLDTQYFGPGTRLTVL.

The sample holds a few counts of this clone. The chain carries TRBV2 and TRBJ1-2, with D uncertain. Per the germline V gene, CDR1 is SNHLY and CDR2 is FYNNEI. V dropped 0 bases and J dropped 7 bases, with 12 bases sitting between them. The CDR3 extends over 14 amino acids. The CDR3 DNA reads as TGTGCCAGCAGTGAAGCAACGGGAAGCGGTGGCTACACCTTC. Its translation: CASSEATGSGGYTF.

The chain uses TRBV29-1 and TRBJ1-1, with 10 bases identical to TRBD1. This CDR3 is built from 16 residues. CDR1 is SQVTM, CDR2 ANQGSEA, per germline. Unmatched junction bases numbered 14, after V lost 4 bases and J lost 6 bases. CDR3 loop: CSVVYSRTGGVPEAFF. The CDR3 nucleotides are TGCAGCGTTGTGTACTCCCGGACAGGGGGGGTACCTGAAGCTTTCTTT.